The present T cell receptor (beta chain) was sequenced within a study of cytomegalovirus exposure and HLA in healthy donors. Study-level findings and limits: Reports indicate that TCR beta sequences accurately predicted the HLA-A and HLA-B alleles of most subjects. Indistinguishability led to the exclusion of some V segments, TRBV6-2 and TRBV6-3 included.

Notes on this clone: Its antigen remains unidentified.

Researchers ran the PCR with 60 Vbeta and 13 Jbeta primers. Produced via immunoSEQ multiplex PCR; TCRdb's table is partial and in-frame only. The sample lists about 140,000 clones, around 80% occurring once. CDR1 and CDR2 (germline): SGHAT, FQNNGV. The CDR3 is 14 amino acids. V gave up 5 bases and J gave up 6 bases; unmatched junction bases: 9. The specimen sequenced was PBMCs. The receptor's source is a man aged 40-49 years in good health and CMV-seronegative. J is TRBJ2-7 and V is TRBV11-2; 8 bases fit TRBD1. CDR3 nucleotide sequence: TGTGCCAGCAGCCCTCACGGACAGGGAACCGAGCAGTACTTC. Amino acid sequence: CASSPHGQGTEQYF.